These T cell receptor beta chains were read from a single sample in a study of cytomegalovirus exposure and HLA in healthy donors. The repertoire was sequenced with immunoSEQ multiplex PCR; TCRdb's copy has only in-frame clones and lacks some. The profile shows more than 90,000 clones, 65% to 80% of them singletons. Sequencing was performed on PBMCs. Receptors were obtained from a middle-aged man in good health and CMV-seronegative. The CDR3 runs from the conserved cysteine through the conserved F or W. Each record gives: D gene, clone size, V gene, J gene, CDR3 protein, CDR3 DNA. D genes are given only for firm matches. Only some rows state a clone size, as once, few, many or a class for expanded clones.

d_call: TRBD1; clone_size: -; v_call: TRBV10-1; j_call: TRBJ1-1; cdr3_aa: CASSDLDRGLTEAFF; cdr3_nt: TGCGCCAGCAGTGACCTGGACAGGGGGCTTACTGAAGCTTTCTTT
d_call: -; clone_size: -; v_call: TRBV5-1; j_call: TRBJ1-1; cdr3_aa: CASSFGFTEAFF; cdr3_nt: TGCGCCAGCAGCTTCGGTTTCACTGAAGCTTTCTTT
d_call: -; clone_size: few; v_call: TRBV28; j_call: TRBJ1-4; cdr3_aa: CASSLGGATNEKLFF; cdr3_nt: TGTGCCAGCAGTTTAGGGGGGGCAACTAATGAAAAACTGTTTTTT
d_call: -; clone_size: few; v_call: TRBV7-9; j_call: TRBJ2-7; cdr3_aa: CASSLDRNSEQYF; cdr3_nt: TGTGCCAGCAGCTTAGATCGTAATAGCGAGCAGTACTTC
d_call: TRBD2; clone_size: -; v_call: TRBV7-3; j_call: TRBJ2-5; cdr3_aa: CASRSSGTSRETQYF; cdr3_nt: TGTGCCAGCAGGTCCTCCGGGACTAGCAGAGAGACCCAGTACTTC
d_call: -; clone_size: -; v_call: TRBV10-3; j_call: TRBJ1-1; cdr3_aa: CAISDRGNTEAFF; cdr3_nt: TGTGCCATCAGTGACAGGGGGAACACTGAAGCTTTCTTT
d_call: TRBD1; clone_size: few; v_call: TRBV2; j_call: TRBJ1-5; cdr3_aa: CASKNQGDQPQHF; cdr3_nt: TGTGCCAGCAAGAACCAGGGGGACCAGCCCCAGCATTTT
d_call: TRBD1; clone_size: -; v_call: TRBV30; j_call: TRBJ1-6; cdr3_aa: CAWGTGDNSPLHF; cdr3_nt: TGTGCCTGGGGGACAGGCGATAATTCACCCCTCCACTTT
d_call: -; clone_size: few; v_call: TRBV4-2; j_call: TRBJ2-7; cdr3_aa: CASSQDLDRSYEQYF; cdr3_nt: TGTGCCAGCAGCCAAGATCTTGACAGGAGCTACGAGCAGTACTTC
d_call: -; clone_size: -; v_call: TRBV5-1; j_call: TRBJ2-1; cdr3_aa: CASSSGRAIANEQFF; cdr3_nt: TGCGCCAGCAGCTCGGGTAGAGCGATCGCCAATGAGCAGTTCTTC
d_call: -; clone_size: -; v_call: TRBV9; j_call: TRBJ2-1; cdr3_aa: CASSIGDNEQFF; cdr3_nt: TGTGCCAGCAGCATCGGAGACAATGAGCAGTTCTTC
d_call: -; clone_size: -; v_call: TRBV7-8; j_call: TRBJ1-1; cdr3_aa: CASSGWARGEAFF; cdr3_nt: TGTGCCAGCAGCGGCTGGGCCCGGGGTGAAGCTTTCTTT
d_call: TRBD1; clone_size: -; v_call: TRBV7-9; j_call: TRBJ1-1; cdr3_aa: CSSSFGTGGMFF; cdr3_nt: TGTTCCAGCAGCTTCGGGACAGGGGGAATGTTTTTT
d_call: -; clone_size: -; v_call: TRBV11-2; j_call: TRBJ2-5; cdr3_aa: CASSPHDSQETQYF; cdr3_nt: TGTGCCAGCAGCCCCCATGACTCGCAAGAGACCCAGTACTTC
d_call: -; clone_size: -; v_call: TRBV6-6; j_call: TRBJ1-4; cdr3_aa: CASSYGGANEKLFF; cdr3_nt: TGTGCCAGCAGTTACGGGGGGGCTAATGAAAAACTGTTTTTT